This T cell receptor beta chain was documented in a study of T cell responses to AZD1222 COVID-19 vaccine. This clone was counted once. Antigen: not known. Some clones are missing from TCRdb's copy, which holds only in-frame ones; the method was immunoSEQ multiplex PCR. The sample has 150,000 to 200,000 clones, 80% to 95% seen once. This CDR3 has 14 amino acids. V was cut by 0 bases and J by 9 bases, with 9 bases left in between. CDR1 and CDR2 (germline): MGHRA, YSYEKL. General observations from the study: Spike-specific TCR breadth and depth rose after two AZD1222 doses. Clonal diversity was possibly underestimated, and the donors were mostly white British, with more females. Seropositivity was recorded at baseline in only a handful of AZD1222 recipients. It was only after the peak T cell response that any repertoires were sampled.

This material consisted of peripheral blood, taken on day 0 of AZD1222 vaccination. This TCR came from an adult in good health. The rearrangement links TRBV4-1 to TRBJ1-6; maybe TRBD1 (6 bases). For the CDR3, the DNA is TGCGCCAGCAGCCAAGAGGGGGCGAGTTCACCCCTCCACTTT. This codes for CASSQEGASSPLHF.